The rows below give T cell receptor beta chains drawn from one sample of a study of PD-1 blockade in classical Hodgkin lymphoma. Clones were sequenced by immunoSEQ multiplex PCR, and TCRdb holds only the in-frame ones, with some missing. There are roughly 150,000 clones in the sample; less than 80% occur only once, and roughly a tenth lies in the top ten. Sequenced here: peripheral blood mononuclear cells (PBMCs), sampled before the second cycle of nivolumab. The receptors come from a human donor with classical Hodgkin lymphoma. CDR3s include the opening cysteine and the closing phenylalanine or tryptophan. D genes are given only for firm matches. Only some rows state a clone size, as once, few, many or a class for expanded clones.

clone size,D gene,J gene,V gene,CDR3 DNA,CDR3 protein
NA,NA,TRBJ2-5,TRBV7-3,TGTGCCAGCAGCTTAGCTAAAAATGGGCAAGAGACCCAGTACTTC,CASSLAKNGQETQYF
NA,TRBD1,TRBJ2-7,TRBV6-6,TGTGCCAGCAGTTACCGGACAGGGGCATTTTCCTACGAGCAGTACTTC,CASSYRTGAFSYEQYF
NA,TRBD1,TRBJ2-2,TRBV4-1,TGCGCCAGCAGCCCGTACCCGACAGGGGCTAACACCGGGGAGCTGTTTTTT,CASSPYPTGANTGELFF
NA,NA,TRBJ1-1,TRBV6-5,TGTGCCAGCAGTTATCGGCCAGATGGATACACTGAAGCTTTCTTT,CASSYRPDGYTEAFF
NA,NA,TRBJ2-7,TRBV19,TGTGCCAGTAGTATTGGCGGAAACTACGAGCAGTACTTC,CASSIGGNYEQYF
NA,NA,TRBJ2-7,TRBV27,TGTGCCAGCAGTTTATTTAAGGGTCCCTACGAGCAGTACTTC,CASSLFKGPYEQYF
NA,TRBD1,TRBJ2-5,TRBV6-5,TGTGCCAGCAGTTACTCGTGGACAGGGGTTGGGGAGACCCAGTACTTC,CASSYSWTGVGETQYF
NA,NA,TRBJ1-1,TRBV19,TGTGCCAGTAGCATGACAGACACTGAAGCTTTCTTT,CASSMTDTEAFF
NA,TRBD1,TRBJ2-3,TRBV19,TGTGCCAGTAGTAGCACAGGGGCCACAGATACGCAGTATTTT,CASSSTGATDTQYF
NA,NA,TRBJ2-1,TRBV11-2,TGTGCCAGCAGCTTAAGAACTTCAGCCTACAATGAGCAGTTCTTC,CASSLRTSAYNEQFF
NA,TRBD1,TRBJ2-1,TRBV2,TGTGCCAGCAAGATAGGACAGGGGATCTACAATGAGCAGTTCTTC,CASKIGQGIYNEQFF
once,NA,TRBJ2-7,TRBV18,TGTGCCAGCTCACCCTCCTGGTGGTTCGGCGAGCAGTACTTC,CASSPSWWFGEQYF
NA,NA,TRBJ1-1,TRBV13,TGTGCCAGCAGCCTAAATTGGGGGACTGAAGCTTTCTTT,CASSLNWGTEAFF
NA,NA,TRBJ2-7,TRBV6-5,TGTGCCAGCAGCTTCAACTACGAGCAGTACTTC,CASSFNYEQYF
NA,NA,TRBJ2-7,TRBV25-1,TGTGCCAGCGGAACGTCCTACGAGCAGTACTTC,CASGTSYEQYF
NA,TRBD1,TRBJ1-4,TRBV30,TGTGCTGCGACAGGGTCCGCAACTAATGAAAAACTGTTTTTT,CAATGSATNEKLFF
NA,TRBD2,TRBJ2-3,TRBV28,TGTGCCAGCAGTTTATGGGCCCCAGGACTAGCGGGAATCACAGATACGCAGTATTTT,CASSLWAPGLAGITDTQYF
NA,NA,TRBJ1-4,TRBV18,TGTGCCAGCTCACCCCTGAGACTTGGACCTAATGAAAAGCTGTTTTTT,CASSPLRLGPNEKLFF
once,TRBD1,TRBJ1-2,TRBV28,TGTGCCAGCAGTTTTCCCTCGGACAGGGGGCGAGGCTACACCTTC,CASSFPSDRGRGYTF
NA,NA,TRBJ1-3,TRBV30,TGTGCCTGGAGTCGGCAGGGTCTCAACACCATATATTTT,CAWSRQGLNTIYF
NA,NA,TRBJ2-6,TRBV25-1,TGTGCCAGCAGTGAACCCGGGGCCAACGTCCTGACTTTC,CASSEPGANVLTF
NA,TRBD2,TRBJ2-5,TRBV18,TGTGCCAGCTCGCTACTAGCGGGGGGGCAAGAGACCCAGTACTTC,CASSLLAGGQETQYF
NA,TRBD1,TRBJ1-5,TRBV2,TGTGCCAGCAGTGGAAACAGGGGGAGGCAGCCCCAGCATTTT,CASSGNRGRQPQHF
once,TRBD1,TRBJ2-3,TRBV6-5,TGTGCCAGCAGTTATTTCCACAGGGGTATCACAGATACGCAGTATTTT,CASSYFHRGITDTQYF
NA,NA,TRBJ2-7,TRBV2,TGTGCCAGCAGTGATGGGCGGGGAAGCGACGAGCAGTACTTC,CASSDGRGSDEQYF
NA,TRBD1,TRBJ1-2,TRBV5-4,TGTGCCAGCAGCGACTCGACAGGGTACCACTATGGCTACACCTTC,CASSDSTGYHYGYTF
NA,TRBD1,TRBJ1-5,TRBV15,TGTGCCACCAGCAGAGTGGGGGGACAGGGGCCCCAGCATTTT,CATSRVGGQGPQHF
few,NA,TRBJ2-7,TRBV10-3,TGTGCCATCAGAGACACGGGGGACGAGCAGTACTTC,CAIRDTGDEQYF
NA,NA,TRBJ1-5,TRBV28,TGTGCCAGCAGTTCCCACAGGGATAGCAATCAGCCCCAGCATTTT,CASSSHRDSNQPQHF
NA,NA,TRBJ1-5,TRBV19,TGTGCCAGTAGTGGTGGGTGGGGTCAGCCCCAGCATTTT,CASSGGWGQPQHF
NA,NA,TRBJ2-1,TRBV19,TGTGCCAGTAGTATTGGAGGGGCGATCCTCTCTTGGTACAATGAGCAGTTCTTC,CASSIGGAILSWYNEQFF
few,NA,TRBJ1-1,TRBV11-3,TGTGCCAGCAGCTTATCGCCGAACACTGAAGCTTTCTTT,CASSLSPNTEAFF
NA,NA,TRBJ2-5,TRBV27,TGTGCCAGCCTCGCCCGGTCCAATCACCAAGAGACCCAGTACTTC,CASLARSNHQETQYF
once,NA,TRBJ1-5,TRBV2,TGTGCCAGCAGTGAAGCGGAGTCCCGGGTCCAGCCCCAGCATTTT,CASSEAESRVQPQHF
NA,NA,TRBJ1-4,TRBV28,TGTGCCAGCAGTTTGACCAGGGGAGACGAAAAACTGTTTTTT,CASSLTRGDEKLFF
NA,NA,TRBJ2-3,TRBV4-1,TGCGCCAGCAGCCAAGTTGGCAGAGTCATCACAGATACGCAGTATTTT,CASSQVGRVITDTQYF
few,NA,TRBJ1-1,TRBV6-1,TGTGCCAGCAGTGTCGAGGGGAGAGCTTTCTTT,CASSVEGRAFF
NA,TRBD2,TRBJ2-5,TRBV6-1,TGTGCCAGCAGACTAGCGGGGGGCGGAGGGGAGACCCAGTACTTC,CASRLAGGGGETQYF
NA,NA,TRBJ1-1,TRBV19,TGTGCCAGTAGTGCCCCCGGACCCAACACTGAAGCTTTCTTT,CASSAPGPNTEAFF
NA,NA,TRBJ2-2,TRBV21-1,TGTGCCAGCAGCAAAGACCGTAAAAAGAACACCGGGGAGCTGTTTTTT,CASSKDRKKNTGELFF
NA,TRBD1,TRBJ2-7,TRBV18,TGTGCCAGCTCACCACCCGACAGGGGGCTAGATGAGCAGTACTTC,CASSPPDRGLDEQYF
NA,NA,TRBJ1-4,TRBV18,TGTGCCAGCTCACCACAAAGAGGGGAAGGGGAAAAACTGTTTTTT,CASSPQRGEGEKLFF
many,NA,TRBJ1-1,TRBV19,TGTGCCAGTAGTACAGAGAGGAGTCGGGCAGCTTTCTTT,CASSTERSRAAFF
NA,NA,TRBJ2-1,TRBV9,TGTGCCAGCAGCCTTAGGCCCTACAATGAGCAGTTCTTC,CASSLRPYNEQFF
NA,TRBD2,TRBJ2-1,TRBV6-5,TGTGCCAGCAGTCAACTAGCGGGAGGGTACAATGAGCAGTTCTTC,CASSQLAGGYNEQFF
NA,TRBD1,TRBJ2-5,TRBV19,TGTGCCAGTAGTTCCACCGGGACAGGGCGAGAAGAGACCCAGTACTTC,CASSSTGTGREETQYF
NA,NA,TRBJ2-7,TRBV6-6,TGTGCCAGCAGTTACTCGGGCAGCTCCTACGAGCAGTACTTC,CASSYSGSSYEQYF
NA,NA,TRBJ2-2,TRBV11-1,TGTGCCAGCAGCTCACGACAGGACACCGGGGAGCTGTTTTTT,CASSSRQDTGELFF
many,NA,TRBJ1-5,TRBV7-2,TGTGCCAGCAACCCCGGCGGGGGAACTAATCAGCCCCAGCATTTT,CASNPGGGTNQPQHF
NA,NA,TRBJ2-7,TRBV5-6,TGTGCCAGCAGACCTACTGGCGGTGTAGGGTACGAGCAGTACTTC,CASRPTGGVGYEQYF
NA,NA,TRBJ1-1,TRBV2,TGTGCCAGCAGTGTAAGCCTACCAGGGTTGGTCACTGAAGCTTTCTTT,CASSVSLPGLVTEAFF
NA,NA,TRBJ2-7,TRBV2,TGTGCCAGCAGTTCCCGTGGCCACGAGCAGTACTTC,CASSSRGHEQYF
NA,NA,TRBJ1-5,TRBV6-5,TGTGCCAGCAGTTACGATGGGGGCTCCCCCCAGCATTTT,CASSYDGGSPQHF
NA,TRBD2,TRBJ2-3,TRBV4-2,TGTGCCAGCAGCCAAGAGGGGGGCGGTCGGACTAGCGGGAGAGGATCAGATACGCAGTATTTT,CASSQEGGGRTSGRGSDTQYF
NA,NA,TRBJ1-5,TRBV27,TGTGCCAGCAGTTTAATTTCCCTGGACACTAGCAATCAGCCCCAGCATTTT,CASSLISLDTSNQPQHF
NA,TRBD1,TRBJ2-7,TRBV5-1,TGCGCCAGCAGAAATCCGGGACAGAACTACGAGCAGTACTTC,CASRNPGQNYEQYF
NA,TRBD2,TRBJ2-7,TRBV10-3,TGTGCCACGAGGGGACTGCTAGCGGGAGTCGCCTACGAGCAGTACTTC,CATRGLLAGVAYEQYF
NA,NA,TRBJ1-1,TRBV18,TGTGCCAGCTCACCCCCCGGGACGGTGAACACTGAAGCTTTCTTT,CASSPPGTVNTEAFF
once,NA,TRBJ1-6,TRBV7-9,TGTGCCAGCAGCTTAGTGAGGTGGGGCCCCACCCATAATTCACCCCTCCACTTT,CASSLVRWGPTHNSPLHF